Below are 20 T cell receptor beta chains sequenced from a single sample in a study of T cell clonality in common variable immunodeficiency. Profiled with immunoSEQ multiplex PCR; TCRdb holds only in-frame clones, not every one. The repertoire consists of 40,000 to 65,000 clones, none detected only once. Source material: peripheral blood mononuclear cells. Source of these receptors: a person aged 18 to 75 in good health.

A word on this clone: Read sequence stops 3 residues before the CDR3 end, and the germline J gene provides the missing end. The chain joins TRBV7-9 to TRBJ1-2; the match to TRBD1 covers 8 bases. V lost 1 base to trimming and J lost 4 bases; unmatched junction nucleotides: 5. The germline V gene encodes CDR1 SEHNR and CDR2 FQNEAQ (reference sequence). CDR3 size: 15 residues. The CDR3 bases that were read are TGTGCCAGCAGCTTAGACCGGACAGGGCTCTATGGC. Its protein is CASSLDRTGLYG. The whole CDR3 sequence is CASSLDRTGLYGYTF.

This clone was observed at least ten times. The read ends 3 residues shy of where the CDR3 ends; the end is completed using the germline J gene. The V gene is TRBV6-2 or TRBV6-3, the J gene TRBJ1-1; D possibly corresponds to TRBD1 (6 bases). This CDR3 comprises 15 residues. CDR1 MNHEY and CDR2 SVGEGT come from the germline V gene. The V and J ends lost 4 bases and 1 base respectively, with 13 bases between them. CDR3 region: CASSWGGQENTEAFF. The covered CDR3 bases are TGTGCCAGCAGTTGGGGGGGACAAGAGAACACTGAA.

At least ten counts were recorded for this clone. From the germline J gene comes the end of the CDR3, since the read stops 3 residues before it. This chain links TRBV5-1 with TRBJ2-2; a possible D gene is TRBD2 (6 bases). From germline, CDR1 is SGHRS and CDR2 YFSETQ. V was shortened by 3 bases and J by 0 bases, with 12 bases between the two germline ends. CDR3 length: 16 residues. The CDR3 is CASSSLTSTNTGELFF. CDR3 DNA (partial): TGCGCCAGCAGCTCTCTTACTAGCACGAACACCGGGGAG.

This clone was found many times. The CDR3 is cut off 3 residues early in the read; its end comes from the germline J gene. The J gene is TRBJ2-1, the V gene TRBV19; 11 bases are shared with TRBD2. V shed 4 bases, J shed 6 bases, and the junction held 8 bases outside the gene matches. This CDR3 has 16 amino acids. Per germline, CDR1 LNHDA and CDR2 SQIVND (reference sequence). The CDR3 bases that were read are TGTGCCAGTAGTACCTTACCGGGACTAGCGGCCAATGAG. It specifies CASSTLPGLAANE. From start to end, the CDR3 is CASSTLPGLAANEQFF.

This clone was seen a few times. The read terminates 3 residues before the CDR3 end, so the remaining end is supplied by the germline J gene. The rearrangement uses TRBV6-4 and TRBJ1-2, with TRBD1 as a possible D gene (5 bases). The CDR3 totals 16 residues. Per the germline V gene, CDR1 is MRHNA and CDR2 is SNTAGT. Incomplete CDR3 DNA: TGTGCCAGCAGTGACTCGGGACTAGCGGGAGGCAATGAC. The encoded protein is CASSDSGLAGGND. The entire CDR3 is CASSDSGLAGGNDYTF.

This clone was counted many times. The CDR3 end is not reached by the read, which stops 3 residues before it; the germline J gene fills it in. This sample also contains other DNA sequences that code for the same CDR3. The chain employs TRBV6-2 or TRBV6-3 and TRBJ1-2; D ambiguous. Germline lookup yields CDR1 MNHEY and CDR2 SVGEGT. The CDR3 has 13 amino acids. The ends were cut back, 6 bases at V and 0 bases at J, with 8 bases in the middle. The CDR3 loop reads CASSRAANYGYTF. The CDR3 bases that were read are TGTGCCAGCAGCCGCGCTGCTAACTATGGC.

Notes on this clone: The CDR3 extends 3 residues past the end of the read, so its final part is completed from the germline J gene. The rearrangement uses TRBV6-2 or TRBV6-3 and TRBJ1-2; the match to TRBD1 covers 9 bases. Germline CDR1 is MNHEY and CDR2 is SVGEGT. This CDR3 contains 13 residues. The DNA read from the CDR3 is TGTGCCAGCTCAACAGGGGGCACAGATACC. It specifies CASSTGGTDT. The complete CDR3 sequence is CASSTGGTDTYTF.

In its sample, this clone was seen many times. The chain's CDR3 is CAWSVQNGYTF. The CDR3 DNA, read in part, is TGTGCCTGGAGTGTACAGAACGGC. This chain links TRBV30 with TRBJ1-2; D remains ambiguous. The read finishes 3 residues shy of the CDR3 end, and the germline J gene is used to complete it. The CDR3 is 11 residues long. The germline V gene encodes CDR1 GTSNPN and CDR2 SVGIG (reference sequence).

In its sample, this clone was seen many times. The sequenced part of the CDR3 DNA is TGTGCCAGCAGCGTGACAGGGATGAACACTGAA. The encoded protein is CASSVTGMNTE. The complete CDR3 sequence is CASSVTGMNTEAFF. The V and J genes are TRBV5-5 and TRBJ1-1; TRBD1 agrees at 7 bases. The CDR3 goes on 3 residues after the read ends, and that part is filled in from the germline J gene. V lost 4 bases and J lost 0; bases outside the gene matches: 3. The germline V gene has CDR1 SGHKS and CDR2 YYEKEE (reference sequence). CDR3 length equals 14 residues.

In this sample, this clone turned up many times. The read terminates 3 residues ahead of where the CDR3 ends, so the germline J gene completes it. The chain has TRBV7-8 and TRBJ2-1, with TRBD2 matching over 7 bases. This CDR3 has 16 amino acids. V lost 3 bases, J lost 4 bases, and 9 bases stayed unmatched. Germline V CDR1 and CDR2: SGHVS, FQNEAQ. Partial CDR3 DNA: TGTGCCAGCAGCTTGTATAGACTAGCCAGATACAATGAG. Amino acid sequence: CASSLYRLARYNE. The CDR3 as a whole reads CASSLYRLARYNEQFF.

This clone was seen only a few times. The sequenced fragment ends 3 residues before the CDR3 boundary, so the rest is inferred from the germline J gene. V usage is TRBV30 and J usage is TRBJ1-1, with D maybe TRBD1 (5 bases). The germline CDR1 and CDR2 sequences are GTSNPN and SVGIG (reference sequence). This CDR3 spans 16 amino acids. CDR3 DNA, as far as it was read: TGTGCCTGGAGTGTGAGGGGAGGGAGCTCCTACAATGAG. Protein: CAWSVRGGSSYNE. The whole CDR3 region reads CAWSVRGGSSYNEAFF. Full variable domain (rest looked up from reference TRBV30 and TRBJ1-1): SQTIHQWPATLVQPVGSPLSLECTVEGTSNPNLYWYRQAAGRGLQLLFYSVGIGQISSEVPQNLSASRPQDRQFILSSKKLLLSDSGFYLCAWSVRGGSSYNEAFFGQGTRLTVV.

This clone was seen repeatedly, ten times or more. The sequence runs out 3 residues before the end of the CDR3; the remainder is reconstructed from the germline J gene. This chain joins TRBV7-9 and TRBJ2-2; D is unclear. The CDR3 covers 14 residues. Trimming stripped 4 bases from V and 0 bases from J, with 6 bases between. Germline CDR1 SEHNR, CDR2 FQNEAQ (reference sequence). Incomplete CDR3 DNA: TGTGCCAGCAGCTCAGTTTCGAACACCGGGGAG. Protein sequence: CASSSVSNTGE. The entire CDR3 reads CASSSVSNTGELFF.

Many counts were recorded for this clone. The CDR3 end falls 3 residues outside the read, so it is completed with the germline J gene. Other DNA sequences within the sample encode an identical CDR3. The V gene is TRBV18, the J gene TRBJ2-1; TRBD2 might be the D (5 bases). The CDR3 length is 15 residues. V lost 3 bases, J lost 6 bases, and 15 bases lay in between. From germline, CDR1 is KGHSH and CDR2 LQKENI. CDR3 region: CASSPGLAEINEQFF. Partial CDR3 DNA: TGTGCCAGCTCACCCGGCCTAGCAGAAATCAATGAG.

This clone showed up many times. The read terminates 3 residues before the CDR3 end, so the remaining end is supplied by the germline J gene. The genes are TRBV7-3 and TRBJ2-3, with 10 bases lining up with TRBD2. With 5 bases clipped from V and 1 base from J, the junction kept 3 bases outside the gene matches. The CDR3 extends over 15 amino acids. Germline CDR1 is SGHTA and CDR2 is FQGTGA. The CDR3 loop reads CASSATSGGTDTQYF. The CDR3 bases that were read are TGTGCCAGCAGCGCTACTAGCGGGGGCACAGATACG.

This clone was observed at least ten times. Read sequence stops 3 residues before the CDR3 end, and the germline J gene provides the missing end. The chain is built from TRBV29-1 and TRBJ2-1; TRBD2 agrees at 10 bases. Trimming cost V 1 base and J 0 bases; bases outside gene matches: 0. CDR3 length: 15 residues. Germline V gene sequence: CDR1 SQVTM, CDR2 ANQGSEA. CDR3 sequence reads: CSVEASGSSYNEQFF. Incomplete CDR3 DNA: TGCAGCGTTGAAGCTAGCGGGAGCTCCTACAATGAG.

This clone was detected many times. The read ends 3 residues before the CDR3 terminus; that terminus is restored from the germline J gene. The rearrangement joins TRBV7-9 to TRBJ2-3; no clear D gene. Trimming pared 1 base from V and 2 bases from J, leaving 7 bases between. This CDR3 comprises 14 residues. From germline, CDR1 is SEHNR and CDR2 FQNEAQ (reference sequence). The CDR3 DNA, read in part, is TGTGCCAGCAGCTTAGGGCAATTCACAGATACG. Protein sequence: CASSLGQFTDT. The full CDR3 protein reads CASSLGQFTDTQYF.

Ten or more counts support this clone. The read ends 3 residues before the CDR3 terminus; that terminus is restored from the germline J gene. The rearrangement joins TRBV18 to TRBJ2-5, with TRBD1 as a possible D gene (5 bases). CDR1 and CDR2 from the germline V gene are KGHSH and LQKENI. V shed 6 bases and J shed 5 bases, with 19 bases lying between them. The length of the CDR3 is 15 residues. CDR3 loop: CASSSSWGAGETQYF. CDR3 bases read: TGTGCCAGCTCCAGTTCGTGGGGCGCCGGGGAGACC.

This clone appeared many times. Coverage ceases 3 residues before the CDR3 finishes, and the germline J gene fills in the end. The chain links TRBV14 to TRBJ2-6; D is possibly TRBD2 (5 bases). The CDR3 length is 19 residues. Trimming removed 3 bases at V and 1 base at J, with 19 bases between. Germline CDR1 and CDR2: SGHDN and FVKESK. The CDR3: CASSHKNTGFNSGANVLTF. The sequenced CDR3 bases are TGTGCCAGCAGCCATAAGAACACGGGGTTCAATTCTGGGGCCAACGTC.

This clone showed up many times. The read halts 3 residues ahead of the CDR3 end, with the missing end drawn from the germline J gene. The chain carries TRBV20-1 and TRBJ2-3; 9 positions agree with TRBD2. The CDR3 contains 15 residues. V dropped 2 bases and J dropped 4; count of bases not matched to a gene: 7. Per the germline V gene, CDR1 is DFQATT and CDR2 is SNEGSKA (reference sequence). The CDR3 reads CSARIPGLAADTQYF. The DNA read from the CDR3 is TGCAGTGCTAGAATCCCGGGACTAGCTGCAGATACG.

This clone was seen at least ten times. The read gets to within 3 residues of the CDR3 end, and the germline J gene fills in the rest. The chain links TRBV5-4 to TRBJ2-7; D perhaps matches TRBD2 (6 bases). Germline V gene lookup returns CDR1 SGHNT and CDR2 YYREEE (reference sequence). The CDR3 is 13 amino acids. The V gene lost 3 bases and the J gene lost 6 bases, with 13 bases spanning the gap. The covered CDR3 bases are TGTGCCAGCAGCTCCCGGGACTCTCGCGAG. It codes for CASSSRDSRE. The full-length CDR3 reads as CASSSRDSREQYF.